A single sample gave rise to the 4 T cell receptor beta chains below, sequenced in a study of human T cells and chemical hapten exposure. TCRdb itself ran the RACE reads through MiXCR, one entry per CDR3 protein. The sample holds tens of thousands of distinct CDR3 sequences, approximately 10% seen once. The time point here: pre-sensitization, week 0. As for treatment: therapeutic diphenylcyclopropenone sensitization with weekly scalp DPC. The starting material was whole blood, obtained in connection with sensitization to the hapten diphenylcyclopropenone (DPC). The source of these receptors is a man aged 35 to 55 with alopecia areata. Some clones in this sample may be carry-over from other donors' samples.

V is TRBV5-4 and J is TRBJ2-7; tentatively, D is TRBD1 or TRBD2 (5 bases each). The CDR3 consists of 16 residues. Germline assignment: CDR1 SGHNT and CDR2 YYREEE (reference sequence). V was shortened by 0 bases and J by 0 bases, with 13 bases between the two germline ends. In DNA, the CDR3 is TGTGCCAGCAGCTTGGGGGGACGGTTAAGCTCCTACGAGCAGTACTTC. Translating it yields CASSLGGRLSSYEQYF.

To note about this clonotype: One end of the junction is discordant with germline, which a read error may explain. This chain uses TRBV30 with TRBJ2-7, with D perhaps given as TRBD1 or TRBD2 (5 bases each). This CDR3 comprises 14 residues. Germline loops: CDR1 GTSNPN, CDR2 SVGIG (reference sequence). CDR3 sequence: CAWSPTLGGDREHF. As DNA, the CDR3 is TGTGCCTGGAGTCCCACCCTCGGAGGAGACAGAGAGCACTTC.

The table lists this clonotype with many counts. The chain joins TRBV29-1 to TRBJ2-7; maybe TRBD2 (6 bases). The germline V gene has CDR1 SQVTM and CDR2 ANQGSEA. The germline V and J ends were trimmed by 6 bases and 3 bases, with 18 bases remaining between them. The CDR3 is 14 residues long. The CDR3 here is CSVAVIGGNYEQYF. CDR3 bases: TGCAGCGTGGCCGTGATTGGCGGGAACTACGAGCAGTACTTC.

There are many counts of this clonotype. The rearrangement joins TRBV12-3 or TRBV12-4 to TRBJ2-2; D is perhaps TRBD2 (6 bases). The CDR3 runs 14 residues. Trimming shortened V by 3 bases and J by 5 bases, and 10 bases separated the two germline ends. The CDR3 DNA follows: TGTGCCAGCAGTTTCGGGGGTTGGACCGGGGAGCTGTTTTTT. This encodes CASSFGGWTGELFF.